This T cell receptor (beta chain) was observed in a study of T cells in Graves' hyperthyroidism and ophthalmopathy. Points from the study as a whole: Ophthalmopathy was identified by the model a median about six months ahead of onset.

RNA transcripts yielded amplified TCR beta CDR3 regions. First-round RT-PCR with HTBI primers amplified the TCR CDR3 region. TCRdb redid the calling of the multiplex PCR reads with MiXCR, one entry per CDR3 protein. The data show about 350,000 distinct CDR3 sequences, about 15% seen once. The V segment lost 1 base and the J segment 0 bases; nucleotides outside the gene matches: 2. Germline CDR1 reads SGHTA; CDR2 reads FQGNSA. The CDR3 covers 18 residues. In the case of this clonotype: The antigen remains unidentified.

This receptor was obtained from a woman aged 25-40 years with Graves' hyperthyroidism. Sequencing was performed on blood. The V gene is TRBV7-2, the J gene TRBJ2-6; 11 bases line up with TRBD1. The DNA for the CDR3 is TGTGCCAGCAGCTTAGGGGGGACAGGGGGCTCTGGGGCCAACGTCCTGACTTTC. This gives the protein CASSLGGTGGSGANVLTF.